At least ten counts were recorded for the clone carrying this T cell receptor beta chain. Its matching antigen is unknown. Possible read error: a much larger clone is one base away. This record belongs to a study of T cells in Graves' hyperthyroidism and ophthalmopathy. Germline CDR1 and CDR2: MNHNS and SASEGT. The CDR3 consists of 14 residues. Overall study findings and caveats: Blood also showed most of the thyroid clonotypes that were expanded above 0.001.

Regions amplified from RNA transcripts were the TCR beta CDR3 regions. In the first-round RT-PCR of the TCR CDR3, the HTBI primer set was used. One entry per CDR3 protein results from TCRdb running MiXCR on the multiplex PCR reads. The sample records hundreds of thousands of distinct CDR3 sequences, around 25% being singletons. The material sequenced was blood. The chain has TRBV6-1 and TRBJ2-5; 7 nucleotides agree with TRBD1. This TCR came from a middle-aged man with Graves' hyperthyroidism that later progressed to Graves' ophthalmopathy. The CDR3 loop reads CASSVDRAQEAQYF. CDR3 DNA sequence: TGTGCCAGCAGTGTCGACAGGGCTCAAGAGGCCCAGTACTTC.